This TCR beta chain was documented in a study of shared clonotypes between healthy human individuals. Note on this clone: Its antigen remains unknown.

The CDR3 runs to 15 residues. It was across several immunoSEQ plates that each subset's genomic DNA was evenly split. Sequencing used immunoSEQ multiplex PCR; TCRdb keeps in-frame clones, though not all of them. Of over 2 million clones listed, about nine tenths are singletons. Study-level results: Sampling used blood alone; tissue repertoires probably differ.

This chain uses TRBV12-1 with TRBJ2-1. TRBV12-1 is a known pseudogene. This receptor was obtained from a man aged 18 to 29 in good health. Some clones in this sample may be carry-over from other donors' samples. Sequenced sample: naive CD4+ T cells from PBMCs. Sample subset: CD45RA+ positively selected. Here the CDR3 reads CASSFGWFSYNEQFF. The CDR3 nucleotides are TGTGCCAGCAGCTTTGGGTGGTTCTCCTACAATGAGCAGTTCTTC.